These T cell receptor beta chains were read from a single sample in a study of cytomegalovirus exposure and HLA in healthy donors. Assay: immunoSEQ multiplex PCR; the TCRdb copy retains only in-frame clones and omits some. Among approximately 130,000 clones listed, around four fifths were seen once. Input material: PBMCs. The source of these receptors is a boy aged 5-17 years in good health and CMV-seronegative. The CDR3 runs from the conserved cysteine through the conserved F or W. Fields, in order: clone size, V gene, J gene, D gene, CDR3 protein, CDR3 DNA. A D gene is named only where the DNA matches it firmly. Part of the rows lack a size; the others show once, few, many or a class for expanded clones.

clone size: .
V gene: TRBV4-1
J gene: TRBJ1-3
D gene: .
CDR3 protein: CASSQDRSGYSGNTIYF
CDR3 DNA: TGCGCCAGCAGCCAAGATAGGTCCGGGTACTCTGGAAACACCATATATTTT

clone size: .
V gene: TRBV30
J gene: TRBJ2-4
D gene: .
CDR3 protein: CAWSQADIQYF
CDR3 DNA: TGTGCCTGGAGTCAAGCGGACATTCAGTACTTC

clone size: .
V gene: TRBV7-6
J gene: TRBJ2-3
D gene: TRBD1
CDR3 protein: CASSLDRRTDTQYF
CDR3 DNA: TGTGCCAGCAGCTTGGACAGGCGCACAGATACGCAGTATTTT

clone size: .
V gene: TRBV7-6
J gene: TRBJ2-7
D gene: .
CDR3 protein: CASSLRDTYPYEQYF
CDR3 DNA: TGTGCCAGCAGCTTACGGGACACCTACCCCTACGAGCAGTACTTC

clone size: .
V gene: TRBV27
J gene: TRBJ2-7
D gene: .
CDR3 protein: CASSSSSYEQYF
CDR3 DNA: TGTGCCAGCAGCTCTTCGAGCTACGAGCAGTACTTC

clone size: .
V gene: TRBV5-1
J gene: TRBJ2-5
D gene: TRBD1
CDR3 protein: CASGKDRGGETQYF
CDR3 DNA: TGCGCCAGCGGAAAAGACAGGGGTGGGGAGACCCAGTACTTC

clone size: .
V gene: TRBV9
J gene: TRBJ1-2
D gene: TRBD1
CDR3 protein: CASSVEAGQGYGYTF
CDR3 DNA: TGTGCCAGCAGCGTAGAAGCGGGACAGGGCTATGGCTACACCTTC

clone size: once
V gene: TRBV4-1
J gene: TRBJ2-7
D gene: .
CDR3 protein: CASSQDQGALGYEQYF
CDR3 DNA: TGCGCCAGCAGCCAAGATCAAGGGGCCCTCGGCTACGAGCAGTACTTC

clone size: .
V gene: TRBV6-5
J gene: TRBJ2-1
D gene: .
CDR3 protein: CASSAQGRSYNEQFF
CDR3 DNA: TGTGCCAGCAGTGCACAGGGGAGGTCCTACAATGAGCAGTTCTTC

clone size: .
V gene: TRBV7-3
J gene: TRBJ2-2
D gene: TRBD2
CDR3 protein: CASSSLPGLAGTGELFF
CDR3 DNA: TGTGCCAGCAGCTCACTCCCGGGACTAGCGGGGACCGGGGAGCTGTTTTTT

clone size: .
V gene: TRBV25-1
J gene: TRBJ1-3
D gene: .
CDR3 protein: CASSELAPGSGNTIYF
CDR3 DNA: TGTGCCAGCAGTGAGCTGGCGCCGGGGTCTGGAAACACCATATATTTT

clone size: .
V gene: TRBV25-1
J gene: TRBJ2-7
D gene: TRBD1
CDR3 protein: CASSEPGQGLTYEQYF
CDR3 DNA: TGTGCCAGCAGTGAACCCGGACAGGGGCTAACCTACGAGCAGTACTTC

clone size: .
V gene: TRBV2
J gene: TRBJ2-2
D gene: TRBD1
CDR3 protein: CARRGRDTGELFF
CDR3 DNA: TGTGCCAGAAGGGGGCGCGACACCGGGGAGCTGTTTTTT

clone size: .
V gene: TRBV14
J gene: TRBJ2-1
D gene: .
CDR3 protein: CASSQGTPTYNEQFF
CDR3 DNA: TGTGCCAGCAGCCAGGGGACACCCACCTACAATGAGCAGTTCTTC

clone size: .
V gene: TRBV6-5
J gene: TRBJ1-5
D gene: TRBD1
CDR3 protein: CASSRDSTNQPQHF
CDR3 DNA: TGTGCCAGCAGTAGGGACAGCACCAATCAGCCCCAGCATTTT

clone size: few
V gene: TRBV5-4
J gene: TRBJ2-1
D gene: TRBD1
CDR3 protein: CASSLSGTGYNEQFF
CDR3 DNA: TGTGCCAGCAGCCTGTCCGGGACAGGTTACAATGAGCAGTTCTTC

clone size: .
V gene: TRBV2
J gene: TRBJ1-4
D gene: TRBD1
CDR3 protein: CASEDRAKEKLFF
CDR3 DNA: TGTGCCAGCGAAGACAGGGCTAAAGAAAAACTGTTTTTT

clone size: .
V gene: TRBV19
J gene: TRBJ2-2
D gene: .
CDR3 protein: CASSIEAYTGELFF
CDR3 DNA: TGTGCCAGTAGTATCGAGGCTTACACCGGGGAGCTGTTTTTT

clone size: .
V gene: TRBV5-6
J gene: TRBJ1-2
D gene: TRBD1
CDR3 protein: CASSFWTGEGYGYTF
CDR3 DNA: TGTGCCAGCAGCTTCTGGACAGGGGAGGGCTATGGCTACACCTTC

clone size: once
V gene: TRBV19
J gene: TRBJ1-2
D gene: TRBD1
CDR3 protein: CASSTDRGHGYTF
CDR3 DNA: TGTGCCAGTAGTACGGACAGGGGGCACGGCTACACCTTC

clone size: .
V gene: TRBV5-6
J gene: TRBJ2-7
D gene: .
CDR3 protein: CASSSSAQSYEQYF
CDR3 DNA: TGTGCCAGCAGCTCTAGCGCGCAGTCCTACGAGCAGTACTTC

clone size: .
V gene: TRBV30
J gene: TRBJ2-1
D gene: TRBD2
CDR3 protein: CAWSVTSGSHNEQFF
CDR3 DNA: TGTGCCTGGAGTGTAACTAGCGGGAGTCATAATGAGCAGTTCTTC

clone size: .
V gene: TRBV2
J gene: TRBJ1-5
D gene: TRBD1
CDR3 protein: CASSESRTGGFRNSNQPQHF
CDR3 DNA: TGTGCCAGCAGTGAAAGTAGGACAGGGGGCTTTAGGAATAGCAATCAGCCCCAGCATTTT

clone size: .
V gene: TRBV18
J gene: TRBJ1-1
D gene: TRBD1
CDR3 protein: CASSRSRDRESAEAFF
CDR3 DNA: TGTGCCAGCTCACGGAGCCGGGACAGGGAATCAGCTGAAGCTTTCTTT

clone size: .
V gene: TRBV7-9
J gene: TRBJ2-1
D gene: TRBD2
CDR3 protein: CASSSGTSGRYNEQFF
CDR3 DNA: TGTGCCAGCAGCTCCGGGACTAGCGGGAGGTACAATGAGCAGTTCTTC

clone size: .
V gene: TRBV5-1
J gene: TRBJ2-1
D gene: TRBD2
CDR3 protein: CASSFAPQRGDNEQFF
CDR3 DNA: TGCGCCAGCAGCTTCGCCCCCCAGCGGGGGGACAATGAGCAGTTCTTC

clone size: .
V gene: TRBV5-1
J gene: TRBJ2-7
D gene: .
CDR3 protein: CASSPGDTVSGEQYF
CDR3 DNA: TGCGCCAGCAGCCCAGGGGACACCGTGTCGGGCGAGCAGTACTTC

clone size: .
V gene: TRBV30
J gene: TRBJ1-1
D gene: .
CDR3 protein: CAWSPRPGTRRRTEAFF
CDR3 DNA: TGTGCCTGGAGTCCCCGCCCCGGGACACGTCGAAGAACTGAAGCTTTCTTT

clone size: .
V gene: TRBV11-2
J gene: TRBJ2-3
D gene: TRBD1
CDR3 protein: CASSSNRGPRSDTQYF
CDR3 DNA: TGTGCCAGCAGCAGTAACAGGGGACCGCGGTCAGATACGCAGTATTTT

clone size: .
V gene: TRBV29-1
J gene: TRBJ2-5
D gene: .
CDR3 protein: CSVEWSDSQETQYF
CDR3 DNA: TGCAGCGTTGAATGGTCGGACAGTCAAGAGACCCAGTACTTC

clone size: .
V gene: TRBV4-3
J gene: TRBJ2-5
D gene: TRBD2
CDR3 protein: CASSQDRRTSEIQETQYF
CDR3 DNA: TGCGCCAGCAGCCAAGATCGTCGGACTAGCGAGATCCAAGAGACCCAGTACTTC

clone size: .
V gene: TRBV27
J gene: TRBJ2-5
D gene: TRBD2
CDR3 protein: CASSSLWREGRETQYF
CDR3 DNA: TGTGCCAGCAGTTCCCTCTGGCGGGAGGGGCGAGAGACCCAGTACTTC

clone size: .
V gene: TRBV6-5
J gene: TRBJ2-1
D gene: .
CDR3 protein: CASSLFRQGYNEQFF
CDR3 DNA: TGTGCCAGCAGCCTTTTCAGGCAGGGCTACAATGAGCAGTTCTTC

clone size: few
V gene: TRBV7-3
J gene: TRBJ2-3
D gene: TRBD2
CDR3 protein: CASSPSGSTDTQYF
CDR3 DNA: TGTGCCAGCAGCCCTAGCGGTAGCACAGATACGCAGTATTTT

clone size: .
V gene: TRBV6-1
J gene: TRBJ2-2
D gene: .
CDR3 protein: CASSERGITNTGELFF
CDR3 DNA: TGTGCCAGCAGTGAACGGGGGATTACGAACACCGGGGAGCTGTTTTTT

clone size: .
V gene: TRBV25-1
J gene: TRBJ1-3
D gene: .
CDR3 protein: CASSELQERNTIYF
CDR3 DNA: TGTGCCAGCAGTGAACTACAGGAAAGAAACACCATATATTTT

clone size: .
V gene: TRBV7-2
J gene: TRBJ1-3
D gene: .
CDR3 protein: CASSSGFQNTIYF
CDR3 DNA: TGTGCCAGCAGCTCGGGGTTCCAGAACACCATATATTTT

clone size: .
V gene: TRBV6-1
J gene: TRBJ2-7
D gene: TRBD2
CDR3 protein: CASSVRLAGGSSYEQYF
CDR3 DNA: TGTGCCAGCAGTGTAAGACTAGCGGGAGGCAGCTCCTACGAGCAGTACTTC

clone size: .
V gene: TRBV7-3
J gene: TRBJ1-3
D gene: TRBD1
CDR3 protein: CASSLQGGSGNTIYF
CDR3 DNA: TGTGCCAGCAGTCTACAGGGGGGCTCTGGAAACACCATATATTTT

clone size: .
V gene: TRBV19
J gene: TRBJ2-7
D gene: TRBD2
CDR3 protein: CASSTPGLAEPYEQYF
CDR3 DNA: TGTGCCAGTAGTACCCCGGGACTAGCGGAACCCTACGAGCAGTACTTC

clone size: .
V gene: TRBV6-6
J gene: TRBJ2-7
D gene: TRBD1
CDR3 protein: CASRRGHIGDEQYF
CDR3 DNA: TGTGCCAGCAGGAGGGGGCACATTGGAGACGAGCAGTACTTC

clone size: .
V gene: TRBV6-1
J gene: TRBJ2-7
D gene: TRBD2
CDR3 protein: CASSNRGLGAYEQYF
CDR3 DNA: TGTGCCAGTTCCAACCGGGGACTAGGAGCCTACGAGCAGTACTTC

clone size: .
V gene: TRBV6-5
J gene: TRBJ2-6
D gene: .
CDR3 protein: CASSYQYAGANVLTF
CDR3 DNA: TGTGCCAGCAGTTACCAGTACGCTGGGGCCAACGTCCTGACTTTC

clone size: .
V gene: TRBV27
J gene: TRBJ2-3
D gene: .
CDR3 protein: CASSWAGFGTDTQYF
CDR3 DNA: TGTGCCAGCAGCTGGGCGGGTTTCGGCACAGATACGCAGTATTTT

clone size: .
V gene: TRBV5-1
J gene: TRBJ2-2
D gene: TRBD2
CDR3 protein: CASSGLAGTGELFF
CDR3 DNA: TGCGCCAGCTCAGGACTAGCCGGCACCGGGGAGCTGTTTTTT

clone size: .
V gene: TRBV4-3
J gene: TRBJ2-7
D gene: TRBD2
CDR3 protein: CASSQEWRELVHEQYF
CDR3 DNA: TGCGCCAGCAGCCAAGAATGGCGGGAGCTCGTCCACGAGCAGTACTTC

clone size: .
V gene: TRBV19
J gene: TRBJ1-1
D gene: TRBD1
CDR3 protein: CASGTGGRSFDRPSEAFF
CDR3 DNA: TGTGCCAGTGGCACAGGGGGCCGTTCGTTCGATCGACCCTCGGAAGCTTTCTTT

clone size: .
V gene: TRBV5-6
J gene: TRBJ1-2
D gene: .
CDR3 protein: CASGEGYGYTF
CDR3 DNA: TGTGCCAGCGGCGAGGGCTATGGCTACACCTTC

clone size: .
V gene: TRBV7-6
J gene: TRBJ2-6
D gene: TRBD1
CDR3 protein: CASSEGQGAFGANVLTF
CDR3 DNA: TGTGCCAGCAGCGAGGGACAGGGGGCGTTTGGGGCCAACGTCCTGACTTTC

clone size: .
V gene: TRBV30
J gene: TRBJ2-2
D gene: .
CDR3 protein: CAWSVAPGELFF
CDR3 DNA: TGTGCCTGGAGTGTAGCCCCCGGGGAGCTGTTTTTT

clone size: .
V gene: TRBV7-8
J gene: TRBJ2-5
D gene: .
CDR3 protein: CASSLSGSPEETQYF
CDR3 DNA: TGTGCCAGCAGCTTAAGCGGCAGTCCAGAAGAGACCCAGTACTTC

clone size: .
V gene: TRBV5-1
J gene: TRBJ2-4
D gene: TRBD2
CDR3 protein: CASSGRAKNIQYF
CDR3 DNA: TGCGCCAGCAGCGGGAGGGCGAAAAACATTCAGTACTTC

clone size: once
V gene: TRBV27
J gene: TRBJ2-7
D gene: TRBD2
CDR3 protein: CASRGRAEQYF
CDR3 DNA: TGTGCCAGCAGGGGGAGGGCCGAGCAGTACTTC